These 4 T cell receptor beta chains were all obtained from the same sample, sequenced in a study of shared clonotypes between healthy human individuals. Repertoires were generated with immunoSEQ multiplex PCR, while TCRdb's copy carries only in-frame clones and drops some. Of roughly 2.2 million clones listed, over 85% were seen once; the top ten hold 0.35% to 0.5%. The sample consisted of naive CD4+ T cells from PBMCs. Subset here: CD45RA+ positively selected. These receptors came from a man between 18 and 29 years old in good health. Some clones in this sample may be carry-over from other donors' samples.

This rearrangement joins TRBV25-1 to TRBJ1-2, with D maybe TRBD1 (5 bases). CDR1 is MGHDK, CDR2 SYGVNS, per germline. Trimming left V 6 bases short and J 2 bases short, with 16 bases between. The CDR3 covers 15 residues. CDR3 bases: TGTGCCAGCAGGCCCACTGGGGCAGGGAACTATGGCTACACCTTC. This sequence encodes CASRPTGAGNYGYTF.

This chain connects TRBV11-2 to TRBJ2-2; no clear D gene. V lost 3 bases and J lost 0, with 5 bases in between. Per germline, CDR1 SGHAT and CDR2 FQNNGV. The length of the CDR3 is 14 residues. CDR3 protein: CASSFGSNTGELFF. In DNA, the CDR3 is TGTGCCAGCAGCTTTGGGTCGAACACCGGGGAGCTGTTTTTT. The full variable domain, with the rest looked up from reference TRBV11-2 and TRBJ2-2, is EAGVAQSPRYKIIEKRQSVAFWCNPISGHATLYWYQQILGQGPKLLIQFQNNGVVDDSQLPKDRFSAERLKGVDSTLKIQPAKLEDSAVYLCASSFGSNTGELFFGEGSRLTVL.

The chain is built from TRBV6-6 and TRBJ1-4; TRBD1 agrees at 7 bases. Looked up from germline, CDR1 is MNHNY and CDR2 is SVGAGI (reference sequence). The CDR3 has 16 residues. V was pared by 0 bases and J by 7 bases, with 8 bases of the junction left unmatched. The CDR3 loop reads CASSYSGGEGAEKLFF. CDR3 nucleotide sequence: TGTGCCAGCAGTTACTCGGGGGGCGAGGGGGCTGAAAAACTGTTTTTT.

The gene calls are TRBV6-6 and TRBJ2-1; TRBD2 matches at 12 bases. CDR3 length: 15 amino acids. Germline CDR1 MNHNY, CDR2 SVGAGI (reference sequence). The trim removed 5 bases at V and 6 bases at J, leaving 5 bases unmatched. The CDR3 coding sequence is TGTGCCAGCAGTCCAGGACTAGCGGGATCCAATGAGCAGTTCTTC. The encoded protein is CASSPGLAGSNEQFF.